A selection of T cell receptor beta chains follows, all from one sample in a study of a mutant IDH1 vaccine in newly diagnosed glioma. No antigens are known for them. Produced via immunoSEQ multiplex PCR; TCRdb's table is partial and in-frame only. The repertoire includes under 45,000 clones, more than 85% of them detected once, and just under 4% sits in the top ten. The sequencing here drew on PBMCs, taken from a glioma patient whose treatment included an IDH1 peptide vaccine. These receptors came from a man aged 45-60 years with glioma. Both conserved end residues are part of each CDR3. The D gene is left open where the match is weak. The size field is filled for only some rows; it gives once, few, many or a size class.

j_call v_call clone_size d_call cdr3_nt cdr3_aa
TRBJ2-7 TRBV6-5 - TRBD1 TGTGCCAGCAGTTACCGCGGACAGGGGGTGGGGGAGCAGTACTTC CASSYRGQGVGEQYF
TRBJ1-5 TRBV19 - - TGTGCCAGTAGTACCCGACCGGAAACGAATCAGCCCCAGCATTTT CASSTRPETNQPQHF
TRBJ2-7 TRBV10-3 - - TGTGCCATCAGACGGACAGCCTACGAGCAGTACTTC CAIRRTAYEQYF
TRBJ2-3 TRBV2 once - TGTGCCAGCAGCGCCGGGACGCATAGCACAGATACGCAGTATTTT CASSAGTHSTDTQYF
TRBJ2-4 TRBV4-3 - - TGCGCCAGCAGCCAAGATTGGGGAAATGGCAAAAACATTCAGTACTTC CASSQDWGNGKNIQYF
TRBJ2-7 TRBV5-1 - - TGCGCCAGCAGCTTTGGCCAGAGCTCCTACGAGCAGTACTTC CASSFGQSSYEQYF
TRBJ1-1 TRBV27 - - TGTGCCAGCAGTTTAGTGCGGGGGGGGAACACTGAAGCTTTCTTT CASSLVRGGNTEAFF
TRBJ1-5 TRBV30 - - TGTGCCTGGAGTGCCTCCGACATGGTGAGCAATCAGCCCCAGCATTTT CAWSASDMVSNQPQHF
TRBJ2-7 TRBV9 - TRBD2 TGTGCCAGCAGCCCAGGACTAGCGGGAGACGAGCAGTACTTC CASSPGLAGDEQYF
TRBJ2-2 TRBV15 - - TGTGCCACCAGCAGAGACCCGACTGTGGAAGGCTTGGTTTTT CATSRDPTVEGLVF
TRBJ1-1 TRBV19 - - TGTGCCAGTAGTCCGACAGCCCGCAGGGTGGACACTGAAGCTTTCTTT CASSPTARRVDTEAFF
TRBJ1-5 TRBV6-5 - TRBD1 TGTGCCAGCAGTTACGTGCAGGGGGGAAGGCCCCAGCATTTT CASSYVQGGRPQHF
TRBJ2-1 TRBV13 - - TGTGCCAGCAGCTTACTGGCGAGCGATGAGCAGTTCTTC CASSLLASDEQFF
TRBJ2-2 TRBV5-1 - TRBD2 TGCGCCAGCAGCTTGAGCCTAGCGGGAGCCGGGGAGCTGTTTTTT CASSLSLAGAGELFF
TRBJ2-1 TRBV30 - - TGTGCCTGGAGTCCCCTAGGGGACCTTACCTACAATGAGCAGTTCTTC CAWSPLGDLTYNEQFF
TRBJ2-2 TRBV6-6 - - TGTGCCAGCAGTGGACTCAACTTAGGGGGCGGGGAGCTGTTTTTT CASSGLNLGGGELFF
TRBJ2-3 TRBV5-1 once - TGCGCCAGCTCTCTGGGGGGAGCAAGCACAGATACGCAGTATTTT CASSLGGASTDTQYF
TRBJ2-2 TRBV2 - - TGTGCCAGCAGTTATGAGACTCGGAACACCGGGGAGCTGTTTTTT CASSYETRNTGELFF
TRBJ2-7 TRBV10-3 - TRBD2 TGTGCCATCAGTTTCGGGGGGGGTTTGGACGAGCAGTACTTC CAISFGGGLDEQYF
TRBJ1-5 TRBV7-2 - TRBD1 TGTGCCAGCAGCTTCGCGACAGGGGAGGGTCAGCCCCAGCATTTT CASSFATGEGQPQHF
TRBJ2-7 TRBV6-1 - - TGTGCCAGCAGTGTCAGGGAGGCCTACGAGCAGTACTTC CASSVREAYEQYF
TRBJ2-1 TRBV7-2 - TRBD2 TGTGCCAGCAGCCGAGGACTAGGGAACAATGAGCAGTTCTTC CASSRGLGNNEQFF
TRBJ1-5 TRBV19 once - TGTGCCAGTAGTATAGATCCGAGGGCCTCACTGCCCCAACATTTT CASSIDPRASLPQHF
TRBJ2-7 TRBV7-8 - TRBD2 TGTGCCAGCAGCTTTCAAGATCCCAGCGGGAGTGAGAACGAGCAGTACTTC CASSFQDPSGSENEQYF
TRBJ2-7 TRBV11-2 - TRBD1 TGTGCCAGCAGCCCTCGACAGGGTATTATCTACGAGCAGTACTTC CASSPRQGIIYEQYF
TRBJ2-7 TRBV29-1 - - TGCAGCGTTGGGCCATTAGTGGACGAGCAGTACTTC CSVGPLVDEQYF
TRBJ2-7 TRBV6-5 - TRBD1 TGTGCCAGCAGCCGGACAGGGGGCATCTCCGAGCAGTACTTC CASSRTGGISEQYF
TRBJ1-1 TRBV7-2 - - TGTGCCAGCAGCCTGCGGGGGGGGCCAACGAACACTGAAGCTTTCTTT CASSLRGGPTNTEAFF
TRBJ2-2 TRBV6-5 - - TGTGCCAGCTCGCCAGGCCCAGTGGCCACCGGGGAGCTGTTTTTT CASSPGPVATGELFF
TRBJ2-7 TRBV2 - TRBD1 TGTGCCAGCAGCCCCGGGACAGGCCCCTACGAGCAGTACTTC CASSPGTGPYEQYF
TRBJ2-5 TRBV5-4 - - TGTGCCAGCAGCCCCCAGGGGGGAGAGACCCAGTACTTC CASSPQGGETQYF
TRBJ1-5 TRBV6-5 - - TGTGCCAGCAGTTACAACAACAATCAGCCCCAGCATTTT CASSYNNNQPQHF
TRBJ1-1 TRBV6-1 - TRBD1 TGTGCCAGCAGTGAACCTGGACAGGGCCCCACGTCTTTCTTT CASSEPGQGPTSFF
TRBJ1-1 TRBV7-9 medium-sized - TGTGCCAGCAGGTCCACTGAAGCTTTCTTT CASRSTEAFF
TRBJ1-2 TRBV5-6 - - TGTGCCAGCAGCTTGGGCCCCGGAGTTGGGTCGGGCAATGGCTACACCTTC CASSLGPGVGSGNGYTF
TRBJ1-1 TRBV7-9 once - TGTGCCAGCAGCTTAGTGAGAGGGTTGAACACTGAAGCTTTCTTT CASSLVRGLNTEAFF
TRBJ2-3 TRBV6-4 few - TGTGCCAGCAGTGACGGGGGGGCCACAGATACGCAGTATTTT CASSDGGATDTQYF
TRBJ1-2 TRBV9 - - TGTGCCAGCAGCGGCCTCGTGGGGGTTGGCTACACCTTC CASSGLVGVGYTF
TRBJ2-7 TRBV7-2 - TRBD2 TGTGCCAGCAGCGATTCCGGACTAGCGGGGGCAACCTACGAGCAGTACTTC CASSDSGLAGATYEQYF
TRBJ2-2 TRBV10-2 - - TGCGCCAGCAGTGAGTCGGGGACCGGGGAGCTGTTTTTT CASSESGTGELFF
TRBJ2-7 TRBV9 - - TGTGCCAGCAGCGTAGACGTCGGATCTAGCTCCTACGAGCAGTACTTC CASSVDVGSSSYEQYF
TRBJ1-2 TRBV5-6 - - TGTGCCAGCAGCGTCCCCGGTCCCCTCAACTATGGCTACACCTTC CASSVPGPLNYGYTF
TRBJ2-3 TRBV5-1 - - TGCGCCAGCAGCCAAAGGGAGGATACGCAGTATTTT CASSQREDTQYF
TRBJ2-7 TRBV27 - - TGTGCCAGCAGTTTGGTCGACAGCCGAGCCTACGAGCAGTACTTC CASSLVDSRAYEQYF
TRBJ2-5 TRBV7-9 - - TGTGCCAGCAGCTCAACAGGGAGGGAAGAGACCCAGTACTTC CASSSTGREETQYF
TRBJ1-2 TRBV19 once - TGTGCCAGTGGTATAACACCGCGCTACACCTTC CASGITPRYTF
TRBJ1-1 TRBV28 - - TGTGCCACTGCCTCGGGGCAGGAACTGACTGAAGCTTTCTTT CATASGQELTEAFF
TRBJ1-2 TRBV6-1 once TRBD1 TGTGCCAGCAGTGGATGGACAGGGGCTTTAGCTAACTATGGCTACACCTTC CASSGWTGALANYGYTF